The 23 T cell receptor beta chains presented below share a single source sample, sequenced in a study of blood T cells in healthy people across ages. Primed by a sample-barcoded 5' primer and a J-beta primer mix, a second PCR proceeded for about 6 to 11 cycles. TCRdb analysed the 5' RACE reads with MiXCR anew, one entry per CDR3 protein. The table shows more than 800,000 distinct CDR3 sequences, with under 35% occurring only once. The material sequenced was blood. The receptors here all came from a woman at least 80 years old in good health.

This clonotype was found many times. The chain carries TRBV20-1 and TRBJ2-5; a weak D match, TRBD1 (5 bases). Germline loops: CDR1 DFQATT, CDR2 SNEGSKA (reference sequence). Trimming removed 5 bases from V and 5 bases from J, with 18 bases in between. The CDR3 loop spans 14 amino acids. In DNA, the CDR3 is TGCAGTGCTTACCCTGGGGCCGGCGGCGAGACCCAGTACTTC. It encodes CSAYPGAGGETQYF.

This clonotype was seen many times. The chain has TRBV9 and TRBJ2-5, with D perhaps matching TRBD1 or TRBD2 (5 bases each). The CDR3 extends over 16 amino acids. V was cut by 3 bases and J by 2 bases, with 17 bases left in between. The germline V gene has CDR1 SGDLS and CDR2 YYNGEE. In DNA, the CDR3 is TGTGCCAGCAGCGCAAGGCGTGGGACGGCACAAGAGACCCAGTACTTC. Amino acid sequence: CASSARRGTAQETQYF.

This clonotype was picked up many times. The rearrangement joins TRBV20-1 to TRBJ2-7; TRBD1 aligns across 9 bases. The CDR3 length is 12 residues. Germline CDR1 reads DFQATT; CDR2 reads SNEGSKA (reference sequence). The CDR3 sequence is CSQTGQGYEQYF. CDR3 nucleotide sequence: TGCAGCCAGACGGGACAGGGTTACGAGCAGTACTTC.

As for this clonotype: The germline gene is not matched at one end of the junction; a read error may be the cause. V and J are TRBV12-3 or TRBV12-4 and TRBJ2-3; D is uncertain. This CDR3 is 16 amino acids long. The CDR3 region has the DNA TGTGCCAGCAGTTCTCTGAGTAGAGTGAGAGCAGATACGCAGTATTTC. It translates to CASSSLSRVRADTQYF.

This clonotype was detected a few times. Being one base from a much bigger clone, this may be a read error. The V and J genes are TRBV6-4 and TRBJ2-1; perhaps D is TRBD1 or TRBD2 (6 bases each). Germline V CDR1 and CDR2: MRHNA, SNTAGT. The CDR3 covers 16 residues. The CDR3 sequence is CASSRNGGLSYDEQFF. Here the CDR3 DNA reads TGTGCCAGCAGCCGGAACGGGGGCCTCTCCTACGATGAGCAGTTCTTC.

This clonotype was recorded many times. The CDR3, as DNA: TGTGCCTGGAGTCGGGTGAGATCTGAAGCTTTCTTT. It codes for CAWSRVRSEAFF. The chain recombines TRBV30 with TRBJ1-1, with unresolved D. The CDR3 length is 12 residues. Germline CDR1 GTSNPN, CDR2 SVGIG (reference sequence). Trimming removed 2 bases from V and 6 bases from J, with 10 bases in between.

The chain links TRBV5-6 to TRBJ1-6; TRBD1 matches at 7 bases. The CDR3 spans 15 residues. Trimming took 1 base from V and 8 from J; bases not matched to a gene: 6. Germline V gene data show CDR1 as SGHDT and CDR2 as YYEEEE. CDR3 sequence (DNA): TGTGCCAGCAGCTTGCTCGACAGGGATGATTCACCCCTCCACTTT. It encodes CASSLLDRDDSPLHF.

There are many counts of this clonotype. V usage is TRBV6-5 and J usage is TRBJ2-7; D perhaps matches TRBD1 (6 bases). Trimming cost V 2 bases and J 4 bases, with 15 bases left between them. Per germline, CDR1 MNHEY and CDR2 SVGAGI. The CDR3 is made up of 15 amino acids. The chain's CDR3 is CASSYEAGALYEQYF. CDR3 nucleotide sequence: TGTGCCAGCAGTTACGAGGCAGGGGCCTTATACGAGCAGTACTTC.

This clonotype occurred many times. This chain connects TRBV6-2 or TRBV6-3 to TRBJ2-5; D gene uncertain. V was shortened by 6 bases and J by 0 bases, with 11 bases between the two germline ends. The CDR3 is made up of 14 amino acids. Germline V lookup: CDR1 MNHEY, CDR2 SVGEGT. The CDR3 coding sequence is TGTGCCAGCAGACGCCAGGCTAACCAAGAGACCCAGTACTTC. Residues: CASRRQANQETQYF.

The J gene is TRBJ2-5, the V gene TRBV6-2 or TRBV6-3; TRBD1 aligns across 9 bases. The J call may be incorrect, as the DNA end agrees better with TRBJ2-7. Germline assignment: CDR1 MNHEY and CDR2 SVGEGT. The CDR3 covers 15 residues. The CDR3 DNA is TGTGCCAGCACCGATATGACAGGGGGGTACTACGAGCAGTACTTC. The encoded protein is CASTDMTGGYYEQYF.

The table lists this clonotype with many counts. The chain combines TRBV4-1 with TRBJ2-4, with unresolved D. Trimming left V 1 base short and J 0 bases short, with 16 bases between. This CDR3 comprises 18 residues. Germline V gives CDR1 MGHRA, CDR2 YSYEKL. CDR3 sequence (DNA): TGCGCCAGCAGCCAAGTGCACACTCAGGCCTTAGCCAAAAACATTCAGTACTTC. This translates into CASSQVHTQALAKNIQYF.

This clonotype was observed many times. The CDR3 DNA follows: TGCAGCGTTGAAGAATATAACTATGGCTACACCTTC. It encodes CSVEEYNYGYTF. V usage is TRBV29-1 and J usage is TRBJ1-2; D is undetermined. The V end was cut by 0 bases, the J end by 1 base, with 3 bases between. This CDR3 has 12 amino acids. CDR1 and CDR2 from the germline V gene are SQVTM and ANQGSEA.

This clonotype was counted at least ten times. The V and J genes are TRBV29-1 and TRBJ2-3; D is unclear. This CDR3 spans 13 amino acids. CDR1 SQVTM and CDR2 ANQGSEA come from the germline V gene. Trimming removed 2 bases from V and 4 bases from J, with 10 bases in between. The chain's CDR3 is CSVESGNADTQYF. In nucleotides, the CDR3 is TGCAGCGTTGAATCTGGCAACGCAGATACGCAGTATTTT.

This clonotype was counted at least ten times. V and J are TRBV9 and TRBJ2-1; D remains ambiguous. The ends were cut back, 0 bases at V and 0 bases at J, with 10 bases in the middle. The CDR3 sequence is 16 residues long. Germline V gives CDR1 SGDLS, CDR2 YYNGEE. The CDR3 region is CASSVAPHSSYNEQFF. The CDR3 nucleotides read TGTGCCAGCAGCGTAGCTCCCCATAGCTCCTACAATGAGCAGTTCTTC.

This clonotype was counted a few times. The rearrangement joins TRBV12-3 or TRBV12-4 to TRBJ1-6; 9 nucleotides line up with TRBD1. V lost 11 bases, J lost 6 bases, and 11 bases stayed unmatched. The CDR3 has 15 residues. The CDR3 is CAGNTGGAGNSPLHF. The CDR3 nucleotides read TGTGCCGGCAATACAGGGGGCGCGGGTAATTCACCCCTCCACTTT.

The CDR3: CASSKDRVSDEQFF. In DNA, the CDR3 is TGCGCCAGCAGCAAGGACAGGGTGAGTGATGAGCAGTTCTTC. This chain connects TRBV5-1 to TRBJ2-1; TRBD1 matches 8 bases. V gave up 4 bases and J gave up 8 bases; unmatched junction bases: 8. Germline loops: CDR1 SGHRS, CDR2 YFSETQ. CDR3 length: 14 residues.

The gene calls are TRBV7-2 and TRBJ2-2; possible D gene TRBD1, 6 bases. There are 15 residues in the CDR3. V dropped 5 bases and J dropped 5 bases, with 15 bases sitting between them. CDR1 is SGHTA and CDR2 is FQGNSA in the germline V gene. The CDR3 protein is CASSLGQPGTGELFF. CDR3 nucleotide sequence: TGTGCCAGCAGCCTCGGACAGCCAGGGACCGGGGAGCTGTTTTTT.

In the case of this clonotype: Mismatch with germline at one junction end may stem from a read error. The V gene is TRBV29-1, the J gene TRBJ1-1, with 8 nucleotides matching TRBD1. Germline CDR1 and CDR2: SQVTM and ANQGSEA. The CDR3 consists of 14 residues. CDR3 bases: TGCAGCGTTGGGGCCAGGGGGCAGAACACTGAAGTTTTCTTT. Amino acid sequence: CSVGARGQNTEVFF. Using reference TRBV29-1 and TRBJ1-1 for the parts outside the CDR3, the full variable domain is SAVISQKPSRDICQRGTSLTIQCQVDSQVTMMFWYRQQPGQSLTLIATANQGSEATYESGFVIDKFPISRPNLTFSTLTVSNMSPEDSSIYLCSVGARGQNTEVFFGQGTRLTVV.

This clonotype turned up a few times. The J gene is TRBJ1-5, the V gene TRBV7-2, with D unresolved. The CDR3 sequence is 16 residues long. Germline V gene sequence: CDR1 SGHTA, CDR2 FQGNSA. Trimming cost V 1 base and J 3 bases, with 13 bases left between them. Here the CDR3 reads CASSLVPGGNNQPQHF. The CDR3, as DNA: TGTGCCAGCAGCTTAGTACCGGGAGGGAACAATCAGCCCCAGCATTTT.

This clonotype was found many times. This chain uses TRBV18 with TRBJ2-7, with 8 bases lining up with TRBD1. V shed 3 bases and J 1 base; nucleotides not matched to a gene: 5. There are 15 residues in the CDR3. CDR1 and CDR2 from the germline V gene are KGHSH and LQKENI. The CDR3 region is CASSPRRDRSYEQYF. CDR3 nucleotide sequence: TGTGCCAGCTCACCTCGGAGGGACAGGTCCTACGAGCAGTACTTC.

CDR3 protein: CASSWDSLNQPQHF. CDR3 sequence (DNA): TGCGCCAGCAGCTGGGACAGTCTCAATCAGCCCCAGCATTTT. V is TRBV5-1 and J is TRBJ1-5; 7 bases map to TRBD1. Germline assignment: CDR1 SGHRS and CDR2 YFSETQ. The CDR3 contains 14 residues. Germline trimming cut 3 bases from V and 3 bases from J; bases unmatched to any gene: 3.

In its sample, this clonotype was seen a few times. Possible read error: a much larger clone is one base away. The chain recombines TRBV5-1 with TRBJ2-1; D is tentatively TRBD1 or TRBD2 (5 bases each). V was trimmed by 3 bases and J by 9 bases, leaving 16 bases between them. This CDR3 spans 14 amino acids. CDR1 and CDR2 (germline): SGHRS, YFSETQ. CDR3 region: CASSWAVRDGEQFF. CDR3 DNA: TGCGCCAGCAGCTGGGCAGTCCGGGACGGTGAGCAGTTCTTC.

CDR3 region: CSAREGVGACNEQFF. DNA for the CDR3: TGCAGTGCTAGAGAAGGGGTTGGGGCCTGCAATGAGCAGTTCTTC. V and J are TRBV20-1 and TRBJ2-1; maybe TRBD1 (5 bases). Trimming removed 0 bases at V and 6 bases at J, with 15 bases between. This CDR3 is built from 15 residues. Germline CDR1 is DFQATT and CDR2 is SNEGSKA (reference sequence).